This passage covers 4 T cell receptor beta chains from one sample sequenced in a study of vaccination and CD4 T cells after COVID-19. No antigen has been identified for these receptors. Cultured CD4+ T cell DNA was sequenced using the Oncomine TCR Beta short-read assay. TCRdb analysed the PCR reads with MiXCR anew, one entry per CDR3 protein. The repertoire holds over 14,000 distinct CDR3 sequences, with around 48% as singletons. Described treatment: approximately 10-day PBMC culture with coronavirus spike peptide pools or control peptides (ViraFEST assay). The sequencing input was CD4+ T cells from blood, cultured in vitro. These receptors came from a human donor who had recovered from COVID-19.

This clonotype has just one count. CDR3 bases: TGTGCCAGCACCCTCGCCCAGGGGGCCACCACGAGGACTGAAGCTTTCTTT. Encoded protein: CASTLAQGATTRTEAFF. The chain has TRBV6-1 and TRBJ1-1, with 8 bases fitting TRBD1. Germline trimming cut 7 bases from V and 5 bases from J; bases unmatched to any gene: 18. The CDR3 covers 17 residues. Germline CDR1 is MNHNS and CDR2 is SASEGT.

Only a few counts were recorded for this clonotype. J is TRBJ1-6 and V is TRBV6-5, with D perhaps TRBD1 (5 bases). The CDR3 loop spans 17 amino acids. CDR1 and CDR2 (germline): MNHEY, SVGAGI. V was trimmed by 0 bases and J by 3 bases, leaving 12 bases between them. CDR3 sequence: CASSYSKPGDYNSPLHF. The CDR3 bases are TGTGCCAGCAGTTACTCGAAGCCGGGGGACTATAATTCACCCCTCCACTTT.

V is TRBV5-4 and J is TRBJ2-3; the match to TRBD1 covers 7 bases. Germline trimming cut 4 bases from V and 1 base from J; bases unmatched to any gene: 6. In germline, CDR1 is SGHNT, CDR2 YYREEE (reference sequence). The CDR3 sequence is 15 residues long. The DNA for the CDR3 is TGTGCCAGCAGCGGGGCCGACAGGGGCACAGATACGCAGTATTTT. This translates into CASSGADRGTDTQYF.

This chain links TRBV20-1 with TRBJ2-7, with 15 bases that match TRBD2. CDR3 length equals 16 residues. J was trimmed by 0 bases and V by 4 bases; bases with no gene match: 4. Germline V gene lookup returns CDR1 DFQATT and CDR2 SNEGSKA (reference sequence). The CDR3 coding sequence is TGCAGTGCTAAGGGGACTAGCGGGAGGAGCTCCTACGAGCAGTACTTC. This gives the protein CSAKGTSGRSSYEQYF.